A selection of T cell receptor beta chains follows, all from one sample in a study of molecular identifiers for immune sequencing clone quantification. Using its own MiXCR run on the PCR reads, TCRdb lists one record per CDR3 protein. Seen here are around 43,000 distinct CDR3 sequences, 15% to 20% observed once, and the top ten hold under 1.3%. Specimen: naive CD8+ T cells from blood, with Jurkat cell RNA spiked in. Receptors originate from a human donor in good health. Some libraries in this study had Jurkat cell RNA spiked in. Each CDR3 is given with its conserved first and last residue. D genes are given only for firm matches. Not every row has a clone size; where given, it reads once, few, many or a size class.

D | length | J | V | size | DNA | CDR3
TRBD1 | 17 | TRBJ2-4 | TRBV5-5 | many | TGTGCCAGCATTCCGGGGACAGCCACTTTAGCCAAAAACATTCAGTACTTC | CASIPGTATLAKNIQYF
TRBD1 | 17 | TRBJ2-6 | TRBV13 | many | TGTGCCAGCAGCTTAGCACAGGGGGCGCCTGGGGCCAACGTCCTGACTTTC | CASSLAQGAPGANVLTF
. | 15 | TRBJ2-3 | TRBV28 | many | TGTGCCAGCAGTGCCTACAGGGCGAGCACAGATACGCAGTATTTT | CASSAYRASTDTQYF
TRBD1 | 14 | TRBJ2-4 | TRBV7-2 | . | TGTGCCAGCAGCTTAGCAGGGGGCGTAAACATTCAGTACTTC | CASSLAGGVNIQYF
TRBD1 | 15 | TRBJ1-2 | TRBV4-1 | once | TGCGCCAGCAGCCAAGTTACGACAGGGCAGTATGGCTACACCTTC | CASSQVTTGQYGYTF
TRBD2 | 16 | TRBJ2-1 | TRBV5-1 | once | TGCGCCAGCAGCATTTTAGCGGGAGGGCCGGGGAATGAGCAGTTCTTC | CASSILAGGPGNEQFF
. | 12 | TRBJ1-1 | TRBV29-1 | many | TGCAGCGTTTGGGGCAGAAACACTGAAGCTTTCTTT | CSVWGRNTEAFF
. | 16 | TRBJ1-1 | TRBV19 | many | TGTGCCAGTAGTATAGATCCGTCAGGGGAAAACACTGAAGCTTTCTTT | CASSIDPSGENTEAFF
TRBD1 | 15 | TRBJ2-7 | TRBV7-9 | many | TGTGCCAGCAGCTTAGGGACAGGGTTTTCCTACGAGCAGTACTTC | CASSLGTGFSYEQYF
. | 18 | TRBJ1-3 | TRBV4-1 | many | TGCGCCAGCAGCCAAGATCGCATAGGGATCACAGGCGGAAACACCATATATTTT | CASSQDRIGITGGNTIYF
TRBD2 | 17 | TRBJ2-7 | TRBV18 | many | TGTGCCAGCTCACCAGGTGGACTAGCGGGCGAAACCTACGAGCAGTACTTC | CASSPGGLAGETYEQYF
TRBD1 | 14 | TRBJ2-7 | TRBV4-3 | . | TGCGCCAGTGCTCCCAGGACAGGGGAATGCGAGCAGTACTTC | CASAPRTGECEQYF
. | 14 | TRBJ2-3 | TRBV12-3/TRBV12-4 | many | TGTGCCAGCATTCCGGGAATTAGCACAGATACGCAGTATTTT | CASIPGISTDTQYF
TRBD2 | 21 | TRBJ2-2 | TRBV4-1 | many | TGCGCCAGCAGCCAAAATCCTATGAATCCTGGGACTAGCGGGAGTACCGGGGAGCTGTTTTTT | CASSQNPMNPGTSGSTGELFF
. | 12 | TRBJ1-1 | TRBV7-9 | many | TGTGCCAGCAGACCCCAGGGACCTGAAGCTTTCTTT | CASRPQGPEAFF
TRBD1 | 13 | TRBJ2-1 | TRBV11-3 | many | TGTGCCAGCAGCTCCACAGGGGCCAATGAGCAGTTCTTC | CASSSTGANEQFF
. | 15 | TRBJ2-3 | TRBV4-2 | many | TGTGCCAGCAGCCCTAGTCACGGAGGGACAGATACGCAGTATTTT | CASSPSHGGTDTQYF
. | 13 | TRBJ2-1 | TRBV4-1 | many | TGCGCCAGCAGCCAAGATTCGGGGACGGAGCAGTTCTTC | CASSQDSGTEQFF
TRBD2 | 16 | TRBJ2-3 | TRBV29-1 | many | TGCAGCGTTCTTACTAGCGGGGGGTCCCTCAGAGATACGCAGTATTTT | CSVLTSGGSLRDTQYF
. | 17 | TRBJ2-3 | TRBV28 | many | TGTGCCAGCAGTCTCCACCGGGGGACAGCCGTCGCGAGTACGCAGTATTTT | CASSLHRGTAVASTQYF
. | 14 | TRBJ2-3 | TRBV6-2/TRBV6-3 | many | TGTGCCAGCACCTGGACAGAAGGCACAGATACGCAGTATTTT | CASTWTEGTDTQYF
. | 13 | TRBJ2-7 | TRBV29-1 | many | TGCAGCGTTGTTTGGGTCGGGTCCTACGAGCAGTACTTC | CSVVWVGSYEQYF
TRBD1 | 13 | TRBJ2-1 | TRBV19 | many | TGTGCCAGTAGTACTGGGACAGCTAATGAGCAGTTCTTC | CASSTGTANEQFF
TRBD1 | 15 | TRBJ2-7 | TRBV11-2 | many | TGTGCCAGCAGCTCCGATCGACAGGGGCGGTACGAGCAGTACTTC | CASSSDRQGRYEQYF
. | 12 | TRBJ2-3 | TRBV27 | many | TGTGCCAGCAGTCGAACCACAGATACGCAGTATTTT | CASSRTTDTQYF
. | 12 | TRBJ2-1 | TRBV24-1 | many | TGTGCCACCAGTGATTTTACCGATGAGCAGTTCTTC | CATSDFTDEQFF
. | 14 | TRBJ2-2 | TRBV6-2/TRBV6-3 | many | TGTGCCAGCAGTTACAGTCCAAACACCGGGGAGCTGTTTTTT | CASSYSPNTGELFF
. | 16 | TRBJ2-6 | TRBV6-2/TRBV6-3 | many | TGTGCCAGCAGTTACGAGGGTCACTCTGGGGCCAACGTCCTGACTTTC | CASSYEGHSGANVLTF
. | 15 | TRBJ2-1 | TRBV4-1 | many | TGCGCCAGCAGCCAAGTTTTCGGGGCCTGGAATGAGCAGTTCTTC | CASSQVFGAWNEQFF
. | 15 | TRBJ1-1 | TRBV5-1 | . | TGCGCCGGCAGCTGGATGACAGCTATGAACACTGAAGCATTCTTT | CAGSWMTAMNTEAFF
. | 15 | TRBJ1-1 | TRBV6-1 | . | TGTGCCAGCAGTTACTCGATGGGAGGGAACACTGAAGCTTTCTTT | CASSYSMGGNTEAFF
. | 14 | TRBJ2-7 | TRBV20-1 | many | TGCAGTGCTAGAGATAGAGCGGCCTCCTACGAGCAGTACTTC | CSARDRAASYEQYF
. | 12 | TRBJ2-1 | TRBV12-3/TRBV12-4 | many | TGTGCCAGCAGCCCCAGTAGCGATGAGCAGTTCTTC | CASSPSSDEQFF
TRBD2 | 16 | TRBJ2-5 | TRBV3-1 | many | TGTGCCAGCAGCCAAGGGACTAGCGGGAGGAAAGAGACCCAGTACTTC | CASSQGTSGRKETQYF
. | 16 | TRBJ2-5 | TRBV19 | many | TGTGCCAGTAGTATTCACCCGGGACTTCGACAAGAGACCCAGTACTTC | CASSIHPGLRQETQYF
TRBD2 | 16 | TRBJ2-7 | TRBV13 | . | TGTGCCAGCAGCCCCCGGACTAGCGGGCTCCGGGTAGAGCAGTACTTC | CASSPRTSGLRVEQYF
. | 14 | TRBJ2-3 | TRBV2 | many | TGTGCCAGCAGTGAATACGTCAGCACAGATACGCAGTATTTT | CASSEYVSTDTQYF
TRBD1 | 15 | TRBJ2-6 | TRBV28 | . | TGTGCCAGCAGCCCAGGGGGCGTAGGGGCCAACGTCCTGATTTTC | CASSPGGVGANVLIF
. | 10 | TRBJ2-2 | TRBV12-3/TRBV12-4 | . | TGTGCCAGCTCAGCCGGGGAGCTGTTTTTT | CASSAGELFF
TRBD2 | 15 | TRBJ2-3 | TRBV11-3 | many | TGTGCCAGCAGCTCCAGGGGACTAGGCACAGATACGCAGTATTTT | CASSSRGLGTDTQYF
. | 12 | TRBJ2-4 | TRBV7-9 | many | TGTGCCAGCAGCTTCCTAGGAGACATTCAGTACTTC | CASSFLGDIQYF
. | 15 | TRBJ2-7 | TRBV6-5 | many | TGTGCCAGCAGTTTCTTTGGGCGGAGGGTGGGCGAGCAGTACTTC | CASSFFGRRVGEQYF
. | 13 | TRBJ1-1 | TRBV4-3 | many | TGCGCCAGCAGCCAATTCAGGAACACTGAAGCTTTCTTT | CASSQFRNTEAFF
. | 14 | TRBJ1-6 | TRBV7-3 | many | TGTGCCAGCAGCTTAGGGGTAGGAAATTCACCCCTCCACTTT | CASSLGVGNSPLHF
TRBD2 | 16 | TRBJ2-2 | TRBV7-6 | . | TGTGCCAGCAGCCCCAGCGGGGGCCCTTACACCGGGGAGCTGTTTTTT | CASSPSGGPYTGELFF
TRBD1 | 16 | TRBJ1-1 | TRBV9 | many | TGTGCCAGCAGCATAGGGGACAGTCCGATGAACACTGAAGCTTTCTTT | CASSIGDSPMNTEAFF
. | 18 | TRBJ2-6 | TRBV28 | once | TGTGCCAGCAGTACATGGGGGCGACGGAGCTCTGGGGCCAACGTCCTGACTTTC | CASSTWGRRSSGANVLTF
. | 13 | TRBJ1-1 | TRBV23-1 | many | TGCGCCAGCAGTACGGATTACGACACTGAAGCTTTCTTT | CASSTDYDTEAFF
. | 13 | TRBJ1-5 | TRBV18 | many | TGTGCCAGCTCACAGGTGGGCAATCAGCCCCAGCATTTT | CASSQVGNQPQHF